These 17 T cell receptor beta chains were all obtained from the same sample, sequenced in a study of blood T cell repertoires in COVID-19 (dated by TCRdb to 2018 to 2021). Libraries were prepared through the immunoSEQ multiplex PCR assay. TCRdb holds this immuneACCESS table with in-frame rearrangements only. Some clones are missing; in checked studies, unresolved V genes explain under half, and the rest has no known cause. This sample is represented by about 270,000 clones; approximately 90% of them were singletons. The ten largest clones take up 2.8% of the sample. The specimen was PBMCs or T cells enriched from blood (not recorded which). The receptor set was obtained from a man between 40 and 49 years old who had been exposed to COVID-19.

The gene calls are TRBV21-1 and TRBJ2-1; the table's D call, TRBD1, was not checked against the DNA. TRBV21-1 is a documented pseudogene. There are 16 residues in the CDR3. CDR3 in amino acids: CASSKTVRVGHNEQFF. The CDR3 region has the DNA TGTGCCAGCAGCAAAACGGTCAGGGTCGGACACAATGAGCAGTTCTTC.

The chain employs TRBV28 and TRBJ1-1, with 10 positions matching TRBD1. Germline CDR1 is MDHEN and CDR2 is SYDVKM. Losses at the gene ends were 2 bases for V and 5 bases for J; bases not matched to a gene: 2. The CDR3 is made up of 14 amino acids. The CDR3 loop is CASSLDRGRTEAFF. The CDR3 DNA reads as TGTGCCAGCAGTTTAGACAGGGGGCGGACTGAAGCTTTCTTT.

The chain is built from TRBV10-1 and TRBJ1-3; D call uncertain. V lost 0 bases and J 0 bases, leaving 6 bases between the germline ends. CDR3 length: 15 residues. Germline CDR1 and CDR2: WNHNN and SYGVQD (reference sequence). The CDR3 loop is CASSESANSGNTIYF. CDR3 nucleotide sequence: TGCGCCAGCAGTGAGTCTGCTAACTCTGGAAACACCATATATTTT.

This sequence joins TRBV28 and TRBJ1-4; possible D gene TRBD1, 6 bases. Deletions cut 2 bases from V and 7 bases from J, with 26 bases between. The germline V gene has CDR1 MDHEN and CDR2 SYDVKM. The length of the CDR3 is 19 residues. The DNA for the CDR3 is TGTGCCAGCAGTTTAGGGCCCGGCGGGGGCAGGCCGGAAAGTGAAAAACTGTTTTTT. Protein: CASSLGPGGGRPESEKLFF.

The genes are TRBV27 and TRBJ2-1, with 8 positions matching TRBD2. The CDR3 totals 15 residues. Germline V gene sequence: CDR1 MNHEY, CDR2 SMNVEV (reference sequence). V trimming: 5 bases; J trimming: 1 base; junction bases outside the gene matches: 4. CDR3 DNA sequence: TGTGCCAGCAGTGTAAGCGGGAGTTCCTACAATGAGCAGTTCTTC. Its translation is CASSVSGSSYNEQFF.

V gene TRBV14 combines with J gene TRBJ1-1; possibly TRBD1 for D (6 bases). CDR1 and CDR2 from the germline V gene are SGHDN and FVKESK. Trimming stripped 0 bases from V and 5 bases from J, with 10 bases between. The CDR3 is made up of 14 amino acids. The chain's CDR3 is CASSQDMTGTEAFF. For the CDR3, the DNA is TGTGCCAGCAGCCAAGATATGACAGGTACTGAAGCTTTCTTT.

This chain links TRBV5-1 with TRBJ2-7; 8 nucleotides agree with TRBD2. The J segment lost 1 base and the V segment lost 6 bases, leaving 9 bases of the junction unmatched. This CDR3 comprises 15 residues. Germline lookup yields CDR1 SGHRS and CDR2 YFSETQ. The CDR3 reads CASNPIAGTSYEQYF. The CDR3 coding sequence is TGCGCCAGCAACCCAATAGCGGGAACTTCCTACGAGCAGTACTTC. Variable domain in full (rest from reference TRBV5-1 and TRBJ2-7): KAGVTQTPRYLIKTRGQQVTLSCSPISGHRSVSWYQQTPGQGLQFLFEYFSETQRNKGNFPGRFSGRQFSNSRSEMNVSTLELGDSALYLCASNPIAGTSYEQYFGPGTRLTVT.

The J gene is TRBJ2-7, the V gene TRBV10-3; D is possibly TRBD1 (5 bases). CDR3 length: 13 residues. Germline V gives CDR1 ENHRY, CDR2 SYGVKD. Trimming cost V 4 bases and J 6 bases, with 13 bases left between them. As DNA, the CDR3 is TGTGCCATCAGTGCACAGGAGATCTCCGAGCAGTACTTC. It encodes CAISAQEISEQYF.

The CDR3 coding sequence is TGTGCCAGCAGCTTCAGACTAGCAGGAGATACGCAGTATTTT. Amino acid sequence: CASSFRLAGDTQYF. The rearrangement joins TRBV7-2 to TRBJ2-3, with 7 bases aligning to TRBD2. Germline CDR1 and CDR2: SGHTA and FQGNSA. The junction had 5 bases not matched to a gene; V was cut back by 3 bases and J by 5 bases. The length of the CDR3 is 14 residues.

J is TRBJ2-1 and V is TRBV4-3; D is perhaps TRBD2 (5 bases). Germline lookup yields CDR1 LGHNA and CDR2 YSLEER. CDR3 size: 14 residues. V lost 1 base, J lost 12 bases, and 16 bases lay in between. CDR3 loop: CASSQADRASGQFF. The CDR3 nucleotides are TGCGCCAGCAGCCAAGCGGACCGGGCAAGCGGGCAGTTCTTC.

This clone was seen more than once but under ten times. The gene calls are TRBV11-2 and TRBJ1-3, with 10 bases matching TRBD1. CDR3 length: 17 residues. Trimming at V came to 4 bases and at J to 0 bases, leaving 6 bases not matched to a gene. Per the germline V gene, CDR1 is SGHAT and CDR2 is FQNNGV. The CDR3 DNA sequence: TGTGCCAGCAGCTCCTGGACAGGGGGAGCCTCTGGAAACACCATATATTTT. This translates into CASSSWTGGASGNTIYF. Full variable domain (rest looked up from reference TRBV11-2 and TRBJ1-3): EAGVAQSPRYKIIEKRQSVAFWCNPISGHATLYWYQQILGQGPKLLIQFQNNGVVDDSQLPKDRFSAERLKGVDSTLKIQPAKLEDSAVYLCASSSWTGGASGNTIYFGEGSWLTVV.

The chain uses TRBV21-1 and TRBJ2-6; the table's D gene call, TRBD1, was not cross checked with the DNA. TRBV21-1 is tagged as a pseudogene. This CDR3 has 20 residues. In DNA, the CDR3 is TGTGCCAGCAGCAAACCAAGATTAACAGGGCCATTCTCTGGGGCCAACGTCCTGACTTTC. Its translation: CASSKPRLTGPFSGANVLTF.

V usage is TRBV18 and J usage is TRBJ1-1; D remains unclear. The CDR3 runs to 14 residues. Trimming cost V 4 bases and J 3 bases, with 12 bases left between them. The germline V gene has CDR1 KGHSH and CDR2 LQKENI. The CDR3, as DNA: TGTGCCAGCTCACGCGAGGGAGCGGACACTGAAGCTTTCTTT. It specifies CASSREGADTEAFF.

This chain links TRBV15 with TRBJ2-2, with a possible D match to TRBD2 (6 bases). The CDR3 totals 16 residues. Germline values: CDR1 LNHNV, CDR2 YYDKDF (reference sequence). Trimming pared 3 bases from V and 6 bases from J, leaving 17 bases between. The CDR3 is CATSSTATSFPGELFF. The CDR3 region has the DNA TGTGCCACCAGCAGCACCGCGACTAGTTTCCCCGGGGAGCTGTTTTTT.

The chain uses TRBV28 and TRBJ1-4, with 8 nucleotides matching TRBD1. The V gene end was trimmed by 6 bases and the J gene end by 3 bases; junction bases not matched to a gene: 9. This CDR3 is built from 16 residues. Germline V lookup: CDR1 MDHEN, CDR2 SYDVKM. The CDR3 sequence: CASRLTGDPANEKLFF. The CDR3 DNA is TGTGCCAGCAGGCTGACAGGGGATCCGGCTAATGAAAAACTGTTTTTT. Using reference TRBV28 and TRBJ1-4 for the parts outside the CDR3, the full variable domain is DVKVTQSSRYLVKRTGEKVFLECVQDMDHENMFWYRQDPGLGLRLIYFSYDVKMKEKGDIPEGYSVSREKKERFSLILESASTNQTSMYLCASRLTGDPANEKLFFGSGTQLSVL.

Here the CDR3 DNA reads TGTGCCATCAGGGTCGGGACAGTGAACACTGAAGCTTTCTTT. Protein: CAIRVGTVNTEAFF. The V call is TRBV10-3, the J call TRBJ1-1, with TRBD1 identical over 7 bases. Germline V lookup: CDR1 ENHRY, CDR2 SYGVKD. The CDR3 loop spans 14 amino acids. V was pared by 6 bases and J by 0 bases, with 4 bases of the junction left unmatched.

This rearrangement joins TRBV7-9 to TRBJ1-2; D remains unclear. This CDR3 spans 16 amino acids. In germline, CDR1 is SEHNR, CDR2 FQNEAQ (reference sequence). V gave up 2 bases and J gave up 2 bases, with 15 bases separating them. The CDR3: CASSLNLELLNYGYTF. DNA for the CDR3: TGTGCCAGCAGCTTAAATCTAGAGCTGTTGAACTATGGCTACACCTTC.